This TCR beta chain was sequenced during a study of blood T cell repertoires in COVID-19. Profiled with immunoSEQ multiplex PCR; TCRdb holds only in-frame clones, not every one. The table has under 150,000 clones, around 80% seen once. Germline V gene sequence: CDR1 SEHNR, CDR2 FQNEAQ (reference sequence). Trimming removed 7 bases from V and 8 bases from J, with 23 bases in between. This CDR3 is 16 amino acids long. The V call is TRBV7-9, the J call TRBJ1-4, with no clear D. This receptor was obtained from a man aged 35 to 55 with acute COVID-19. Input material: PBMCs or T cells enriched from blood (not recorded which). Here the CDR3 DNA reads TGTGCCAGCACCGATAACAGTTTCTCATCCTGGGAAAAACTGTTTTTT. It translates to CASTDNSFSSWEKLFF.